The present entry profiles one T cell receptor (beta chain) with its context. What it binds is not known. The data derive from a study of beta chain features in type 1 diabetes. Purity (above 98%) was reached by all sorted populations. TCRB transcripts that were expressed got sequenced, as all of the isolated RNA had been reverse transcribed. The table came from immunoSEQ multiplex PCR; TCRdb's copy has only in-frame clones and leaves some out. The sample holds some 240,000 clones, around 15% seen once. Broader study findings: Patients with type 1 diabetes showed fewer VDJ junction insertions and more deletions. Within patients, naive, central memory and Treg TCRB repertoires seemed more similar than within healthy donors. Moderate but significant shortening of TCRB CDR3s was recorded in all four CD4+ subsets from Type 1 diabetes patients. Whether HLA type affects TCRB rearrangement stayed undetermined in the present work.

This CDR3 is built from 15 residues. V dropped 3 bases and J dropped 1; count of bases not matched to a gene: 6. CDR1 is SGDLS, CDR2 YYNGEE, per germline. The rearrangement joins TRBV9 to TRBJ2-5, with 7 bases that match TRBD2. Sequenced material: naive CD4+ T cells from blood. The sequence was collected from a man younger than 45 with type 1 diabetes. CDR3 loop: CASSAPPGGQETQYF. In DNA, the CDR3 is TGTGCCAGCAGCGCCCCCCCGGGAGGCCAAGAGACCCAGTACTTC.